This T cell receptor (beta chain) was captured by sequencing in a study of cytomegalovirus exposure and HLA in healthy donors. The PCR used 60 Vbeta and 13 Jbeta primers. Assay used: immunoSEQ multiplex PCR; TCRdb lists only in-frame clones, some missing. The sample lists roughly 150,000 clones; around 83% were seen once. Notes on the study in general: TCR beta V- and J-gene trimming was later associated with a missense DCLRE1C variant.

For this clone: Its antigen is not identified.

Germline assignment: CDR1 SGHNT and CDR2 YYREEE (reference sequence). The germline V and J ends were trimmed by 5 bases and 4 bases, with 13 bases remaining between them. The CDR3 is 13 residues long. This receptor was obtained from a woman aged 18-29 years in good health and CMV-seronegative. The V gene is TRBV5-4, the J gene TRBJ2-7; a possible D gene is TRBD1 (5 bases). The sample comprised PBMCs. The DNA of the CDR3 is TGTGCCAGCAGGTCAGGGTTTCAGTACGAGCAGTACTTC. This encodes CASRSGFQYEQYF.